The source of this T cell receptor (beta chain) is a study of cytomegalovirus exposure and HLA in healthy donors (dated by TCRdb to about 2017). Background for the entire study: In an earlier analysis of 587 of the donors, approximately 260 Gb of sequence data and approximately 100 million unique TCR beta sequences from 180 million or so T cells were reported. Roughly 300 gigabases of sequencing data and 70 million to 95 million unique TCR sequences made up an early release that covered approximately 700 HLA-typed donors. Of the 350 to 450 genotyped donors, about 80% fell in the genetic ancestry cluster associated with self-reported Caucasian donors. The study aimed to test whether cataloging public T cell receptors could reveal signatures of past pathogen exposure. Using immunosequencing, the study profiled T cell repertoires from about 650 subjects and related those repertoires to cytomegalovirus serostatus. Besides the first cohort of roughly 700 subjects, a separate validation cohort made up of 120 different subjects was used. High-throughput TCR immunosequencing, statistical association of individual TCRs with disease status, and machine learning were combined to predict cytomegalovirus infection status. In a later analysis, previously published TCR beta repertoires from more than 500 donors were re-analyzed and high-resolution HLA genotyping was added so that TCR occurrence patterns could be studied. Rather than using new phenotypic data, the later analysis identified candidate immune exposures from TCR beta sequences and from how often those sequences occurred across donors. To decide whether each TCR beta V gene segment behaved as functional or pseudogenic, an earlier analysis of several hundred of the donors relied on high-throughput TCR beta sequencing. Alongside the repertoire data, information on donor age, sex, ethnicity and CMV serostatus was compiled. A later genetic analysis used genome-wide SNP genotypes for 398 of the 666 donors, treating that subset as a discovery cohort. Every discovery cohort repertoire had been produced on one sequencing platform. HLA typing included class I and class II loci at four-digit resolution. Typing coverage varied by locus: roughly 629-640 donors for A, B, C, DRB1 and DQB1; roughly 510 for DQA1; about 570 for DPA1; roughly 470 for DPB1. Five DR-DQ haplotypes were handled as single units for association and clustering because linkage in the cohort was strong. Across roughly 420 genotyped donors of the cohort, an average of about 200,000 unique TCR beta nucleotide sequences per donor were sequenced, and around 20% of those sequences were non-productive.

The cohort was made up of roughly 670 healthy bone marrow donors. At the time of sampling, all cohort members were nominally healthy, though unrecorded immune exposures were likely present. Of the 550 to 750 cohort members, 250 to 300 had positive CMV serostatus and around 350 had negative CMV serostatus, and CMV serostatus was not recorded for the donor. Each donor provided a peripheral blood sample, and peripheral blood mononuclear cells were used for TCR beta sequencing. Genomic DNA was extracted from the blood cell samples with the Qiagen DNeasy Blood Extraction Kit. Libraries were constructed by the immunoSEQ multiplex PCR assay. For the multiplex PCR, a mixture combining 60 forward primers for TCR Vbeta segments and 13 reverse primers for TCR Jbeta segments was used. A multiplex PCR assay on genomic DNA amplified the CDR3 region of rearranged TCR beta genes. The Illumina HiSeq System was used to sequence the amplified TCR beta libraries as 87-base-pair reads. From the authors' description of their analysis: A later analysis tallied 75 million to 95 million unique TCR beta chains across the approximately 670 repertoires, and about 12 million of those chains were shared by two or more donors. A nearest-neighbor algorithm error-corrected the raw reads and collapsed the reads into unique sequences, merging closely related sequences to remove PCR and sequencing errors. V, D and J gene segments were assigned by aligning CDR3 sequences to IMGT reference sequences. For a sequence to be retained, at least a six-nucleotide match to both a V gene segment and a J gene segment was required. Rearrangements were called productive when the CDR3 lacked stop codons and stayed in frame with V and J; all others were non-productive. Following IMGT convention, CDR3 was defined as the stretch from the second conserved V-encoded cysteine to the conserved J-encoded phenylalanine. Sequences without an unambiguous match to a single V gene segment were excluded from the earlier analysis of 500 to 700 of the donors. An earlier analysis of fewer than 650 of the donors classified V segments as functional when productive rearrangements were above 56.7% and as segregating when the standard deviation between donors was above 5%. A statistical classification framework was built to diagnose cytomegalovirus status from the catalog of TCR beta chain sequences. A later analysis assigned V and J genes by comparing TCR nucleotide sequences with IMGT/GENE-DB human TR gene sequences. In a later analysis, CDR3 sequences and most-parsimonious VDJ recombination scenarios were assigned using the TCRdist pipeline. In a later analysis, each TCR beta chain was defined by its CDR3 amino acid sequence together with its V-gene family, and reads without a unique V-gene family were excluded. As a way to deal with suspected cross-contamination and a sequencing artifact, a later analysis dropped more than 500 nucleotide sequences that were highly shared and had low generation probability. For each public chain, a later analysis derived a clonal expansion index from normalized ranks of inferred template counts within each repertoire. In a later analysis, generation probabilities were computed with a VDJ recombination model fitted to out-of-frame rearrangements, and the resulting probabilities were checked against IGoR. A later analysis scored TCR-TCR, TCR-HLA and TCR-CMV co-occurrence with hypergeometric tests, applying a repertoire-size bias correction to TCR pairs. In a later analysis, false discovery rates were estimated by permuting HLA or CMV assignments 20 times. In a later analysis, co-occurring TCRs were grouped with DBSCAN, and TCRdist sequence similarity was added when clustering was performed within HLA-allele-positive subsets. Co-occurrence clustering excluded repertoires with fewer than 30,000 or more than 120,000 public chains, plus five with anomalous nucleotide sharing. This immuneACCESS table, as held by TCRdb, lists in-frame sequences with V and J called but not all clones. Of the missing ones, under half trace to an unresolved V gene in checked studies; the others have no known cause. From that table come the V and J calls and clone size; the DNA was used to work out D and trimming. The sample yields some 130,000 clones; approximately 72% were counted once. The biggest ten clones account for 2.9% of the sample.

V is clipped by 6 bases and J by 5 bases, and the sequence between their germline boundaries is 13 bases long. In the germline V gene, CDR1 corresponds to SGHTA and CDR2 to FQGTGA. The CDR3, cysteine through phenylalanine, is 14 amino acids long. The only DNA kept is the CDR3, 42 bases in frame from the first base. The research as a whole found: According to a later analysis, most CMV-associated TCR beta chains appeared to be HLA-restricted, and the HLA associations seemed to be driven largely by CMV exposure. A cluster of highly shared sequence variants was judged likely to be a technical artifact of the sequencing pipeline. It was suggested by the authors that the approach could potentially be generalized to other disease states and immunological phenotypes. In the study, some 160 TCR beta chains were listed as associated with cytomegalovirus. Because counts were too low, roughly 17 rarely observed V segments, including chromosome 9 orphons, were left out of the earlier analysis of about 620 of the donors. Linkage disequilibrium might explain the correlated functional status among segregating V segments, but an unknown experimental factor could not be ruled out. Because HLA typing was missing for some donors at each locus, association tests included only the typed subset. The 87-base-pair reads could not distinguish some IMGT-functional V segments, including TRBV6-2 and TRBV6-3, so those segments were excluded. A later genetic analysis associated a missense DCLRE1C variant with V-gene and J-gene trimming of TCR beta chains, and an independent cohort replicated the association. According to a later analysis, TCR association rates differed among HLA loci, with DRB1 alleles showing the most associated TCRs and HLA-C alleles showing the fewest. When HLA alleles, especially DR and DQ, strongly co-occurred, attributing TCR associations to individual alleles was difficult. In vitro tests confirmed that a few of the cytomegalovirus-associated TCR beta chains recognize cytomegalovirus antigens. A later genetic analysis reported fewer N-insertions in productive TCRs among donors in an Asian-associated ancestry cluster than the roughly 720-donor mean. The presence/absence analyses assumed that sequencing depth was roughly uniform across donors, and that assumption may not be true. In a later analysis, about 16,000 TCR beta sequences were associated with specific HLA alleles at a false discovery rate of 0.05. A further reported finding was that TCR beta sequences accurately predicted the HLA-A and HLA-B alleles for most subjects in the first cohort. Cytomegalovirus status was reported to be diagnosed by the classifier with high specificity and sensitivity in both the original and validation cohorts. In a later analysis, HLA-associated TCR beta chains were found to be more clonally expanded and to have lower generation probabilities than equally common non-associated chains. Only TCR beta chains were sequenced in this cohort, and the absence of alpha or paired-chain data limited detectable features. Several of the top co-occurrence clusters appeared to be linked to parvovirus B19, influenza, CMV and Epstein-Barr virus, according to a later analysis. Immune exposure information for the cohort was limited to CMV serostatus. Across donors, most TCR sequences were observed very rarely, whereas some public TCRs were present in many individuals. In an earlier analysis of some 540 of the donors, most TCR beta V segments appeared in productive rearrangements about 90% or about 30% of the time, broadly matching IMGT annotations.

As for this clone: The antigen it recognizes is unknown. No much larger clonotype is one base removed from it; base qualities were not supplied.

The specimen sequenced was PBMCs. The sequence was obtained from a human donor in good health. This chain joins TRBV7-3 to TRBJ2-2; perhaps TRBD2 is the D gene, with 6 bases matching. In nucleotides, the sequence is TGTGCCAGCAGACTCCAGAGCGGGACCGGGGAGCTGTTTTTT. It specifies CASRLQSGTGELFF. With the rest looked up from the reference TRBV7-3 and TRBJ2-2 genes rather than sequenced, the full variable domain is GAGVSQTPSNKVTEKGKYVELRCDPISGHTALYWYRQSLGQGPEFLIYFQGTGAADDSGLPNDRFFAVRPEGSVSTLKIQRTERGDSAVYLCASRLQSGTGELFFGEGSRLTVL.